This T cell receptor beta chain was captured by sequencing in a study of T and B cells in COVID-19 patients. Study overall: Blood was sampled from COVID-19 patients who were either actively infected or recovered. About 90% of the roughly 20 active-infection patients had comorbidities associated with unfavorable COVID-19 outcome.

Points on this clonotype: An end of the junction differs from the germline gene, which may be a read error.

TRB rearrangements were amplified by multiplex PCR with BIOMED2 TRB-A/B primers. One entry per CDR3 protein, called by TCRdb with MiXCR from the multiplex PCR reads. The repertoire holds around 1,400 distinct CDR3 sequences, with 20% to 25% as singletons. Germline loops: CDR1 ENHRY, CDR2 SYGVKD. The CDR3 sequence is 15 residues long. Each TRB amplification used roughly 240-550 ng of genomic DNA from blood. The source of this sequence is a human donor with active COVID-19. The J gene is TRBJ2-5, the V gene TRBV10-3; 12 bases align to TRBD1. The sample was blood. This CDR3 is CASSDGTGGAETQYF. CDR3 in DNA: TGTGCCAGCAGTGACGGGACAGGGGGCGCGGAGACCCAGTACTTC.